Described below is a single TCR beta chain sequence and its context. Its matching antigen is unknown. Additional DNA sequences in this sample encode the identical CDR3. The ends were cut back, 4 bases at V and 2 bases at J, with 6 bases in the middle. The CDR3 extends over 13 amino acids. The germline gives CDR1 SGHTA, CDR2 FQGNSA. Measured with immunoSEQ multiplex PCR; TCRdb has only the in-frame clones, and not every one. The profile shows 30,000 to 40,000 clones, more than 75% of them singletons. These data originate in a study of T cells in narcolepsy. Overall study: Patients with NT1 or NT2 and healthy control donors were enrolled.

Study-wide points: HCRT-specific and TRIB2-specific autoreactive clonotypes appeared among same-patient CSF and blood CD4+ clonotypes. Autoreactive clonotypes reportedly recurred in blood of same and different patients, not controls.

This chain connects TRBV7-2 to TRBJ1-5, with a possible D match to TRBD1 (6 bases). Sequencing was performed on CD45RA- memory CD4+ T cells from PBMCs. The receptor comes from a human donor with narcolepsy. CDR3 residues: CASSYRGNQPQHF. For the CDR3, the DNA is TGTGCCAGCAGCTACAGGGGCAATCAGCCCCAGCATTTT.